Each of the 11 T cell receptor beta chains below was sequenced from the same sample in a study of T cell repertoires in cytomegalovirus infection. TCRdb re-called the reads with MiXCR, one entry per CDR3 protein. Among about 920,000 distinct CDR3 sequences listed, roughly a third were seen once. No antigen is known for these receptors. Material: cultured CD8+ T cells from PBMCs, obtained from culture after CMV antigen stimulation. The receptor set was obtained from a human donor in good health (CMV status not recorded). Some clones in this sample may be carry-over from other donors' samples.

Many counts were recorded for this clonotype. The J gene is TRBJ1-5, the V gene TRBV7-6; D is undetermined. Germline CDR1 reads SGHVS; CDR2 reads FNYEAQ. V was shortened by 2 bases and J by 3 bases, with 14 bases between the two germline ends. The CDR3 covers 16 residues. CDR3 residues: CASSLSDKFSNQPQHF. The DNA of the CDR3 is TGTGCCAGCAGCTTAAGCGACAAATTCTCCAATCAGCCCCAGCATTTT.

In its sample, this clonotype was seen a few times. The chain has TRBV27 and TRBJ2-1; D might be TRBD1 (5 bases). Germline CDR1 reads MNHEY; CDR2 reads SMNVEV (reference sequence). V was shortened by 6 bases and J by 6 bases, with 12 bases between the two germline ends. There are 13 residues in the CDR3. The CDR3 reads CASSQGLANEQFF. The DNA for the CDR3 is TGTGCCAGCAGCCAGGGTCTCGCCAATGAGCAGTTCTTC.

The chain combines TRBV6-5 with TRBJ2-3, with 7 positions matching TRBD1. The ends lost 0 bases at V and 4 bases at J; junction bases unmatched: 19. The CDR3 spans 20 residues. From germline, CDR1 is MNHEY and CDR2 SVGAGI. Here the CDR3 DNA reads TGTGCCAGCAGTTACTCGAGGTACTTCAGTGAGGGGGCGCTCCCAGATACGCAGTATTTT. Amino acids: CASSYSRYFSEGALPDTQYF.

The rearrangement joins TRBV27 to TRBJ2-1, with 7 bases lining up with TRBD1. V lost 5 bases, J lost 3 bases, and 7 bases stayed unmatched. CDR3 length: 15 residues. Germline V CDR1 and CDR2: MNHEY, SMNVEV (reference sequence). The CDR3 sequence: CASSRQGWDYNEQFF. CDR3 coding DNA: TGTGCCAGCAGTAGACAGGGTTGGGACTACAATGAGCAGTTCTTC.

This clonotype has only a few counts. The gene calls are TRBV6-1 and TRBJ1-2; no clear D. V gave up 2 bases and J gave up 2 bases, with 18 bases separating them. Germline values: CDR1 MNHNS, CDR2 SASEGT. CDR3 length: 17 amino acids. This CDR3 is CASSEYLGGSPNYGYTF. The CDR3, as DNA: TGTGCCAGCAGTGAATACTTGGGAGGATCACCAAACTATGGCTACACCTTC.

The table lists this clonotype with many counts. The rearrangement uses TRBV12-3 or TRBV12-4 and TRBJ2-1, with 10 bases fitting TRBD2. This CDR3 region has 15 residues. V shed 6 bases, J shed 2 bases, and the junction held 4 bases outside the gene matches. The CDR3 bases are TGTGCCAGCAGCAGCGGGGGGGCCCCCTACAATGAGCAGTTCTTC. Translated, it gives CASSSGGAPYNEQFF.

This clonotype was observed many times. In DNA, the CDR3 is TGTGCCAGCAGCTTAGGAAGAGGTTCTCAATACGAGCAGTACTTC. Amino acid sequence: CASSLGRGSQYEQYF. V usage is TRBV7-2 and J usage is TRBJ2-7; D uncertain. The CDR3 is 15 residues long. Trimming left V 1 base short and J 4 bases short, with 14 bases between. In germline, CDR1 is SGHTA, CDR2 FQGNSA.

Many counts were recorded for this clonotype. The genes are TRBV12-3 or TRBV12-4 and TRBJ2-1, with 10 nucleotides matching TRBD2. The CDR3 has 14 residues. The J segment lost 5 bases and the V segment lost 6 bases, leaving 4 bases of the junction unmatched. The CDR3 protein is CASSPSGGDNEQFF. The CDR3 DNA sequence: TGTGCCAGCAGCCCTAGCGGGGGTGACAATGAGCAGTTCTTC.

Only a few counts were recorded for this clonotype. The chain joins TRBV28 to TRBJ1-2; 7 positions match TRBD1. The trim removed 7 bases at V and 1 base at J, leaving 9 bases unmatched. The length of the CDR3 is 15 residues. In germline, CDR1 is MDHEN, CDR2 SYDVKM. For the CDR3, the DNA is TGTGCCAGCATCCCCAGCGCAGGGGGTAACTATGGCTACACCTTC. Its translation: CASIPSAGGNYGYTF.

This clonotype was observed a single time. The rearrangement uses TRBV6-2 or TRBV6-3 and TRBJ2-1; 7 bases fit TRBD1. The trim removed 1 base at V and 13 bases at J, leaving 7 bases unmatched. Per germline, CDR1 MNHEY and CDR2 SVGEGT. CDR3 length: 13 amino acids. The CDR3 sequence is CASSYLVGTDQFF. The CDR3 bases are TGTGCCAGCAGTTACTTAGTAGGGACAGATCAGTTCTTC.

This clonotype was detected a few times. Here the CDR3 DNA reads TGTGCCAGCAGCTTAGCGGATAGCGGGGGGACCCAGTTCTTC. Translating gives CASSLADSGGTQFF. This rearrangement joins TRBV7-2 to TRBJ2-1; 10 bases are shared with TRBD2. The length of the CDR3 is 14 residues. V gave up 0 bases and J gave up 13 bases; unmatched junction bases: 6. Germline CDR1 and CDR2: SGHTA and FQGNSA.